This T cell receptor beta chain was found in a study of T cell responses to AZD1222 COVID-19 vaccine. TCRdb keeps only in-frame clones here, not all; method: immunoSEQ multiplex PCR. Of 70,000 to 90,000 clones in the sample, 89% were seen once. Whole-study results and caveats: Along spike, vaccine-associated CD4 TCRs were found throughout, with dominance at 160-218 and 743-854. The donor cohort was predominantly white British with a female majority, and clonal diversity may have been underestimated. No repertoire was sampled before or during the peak T cell response, only after it.

Germline V gene sequence: CDR1 DFQATT, CDR2 SNEGSKA (reference sequence). CDR3 length: 11 amino acids. The V gene lost 3 bases and the J gene lost 3 bases, with 5 bases spanning the gap. Comment on this clone: Its cognate antigen is unknown.

The J gene is TRBJ1-1, the V gene TRBV20-1, with D perhaps matching TRBD1 (5 bases). Sequenced here: peripheral blood, sampled on day 0 of AZD1222 vaccination. The TCR sequence derives from an adult in good health. The CDR3 nucleotides read TGCAGTGCTAGGGGGGACACTGAAGCTTTCTTT. Translating it yields CSARGDTEAFF.